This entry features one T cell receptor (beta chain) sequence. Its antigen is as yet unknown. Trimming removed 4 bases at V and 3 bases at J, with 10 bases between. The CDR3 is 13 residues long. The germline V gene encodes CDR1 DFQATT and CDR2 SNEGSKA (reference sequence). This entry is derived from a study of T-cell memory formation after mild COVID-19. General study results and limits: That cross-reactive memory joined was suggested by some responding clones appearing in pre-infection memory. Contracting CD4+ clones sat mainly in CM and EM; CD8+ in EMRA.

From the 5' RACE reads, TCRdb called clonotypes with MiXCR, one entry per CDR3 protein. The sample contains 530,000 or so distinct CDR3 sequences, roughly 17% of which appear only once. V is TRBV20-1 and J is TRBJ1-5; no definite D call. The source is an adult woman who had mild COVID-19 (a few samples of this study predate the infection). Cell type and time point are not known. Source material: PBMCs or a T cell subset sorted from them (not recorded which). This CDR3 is CSAKSSNNQPQHF. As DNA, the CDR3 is TGCAGTGCTAAATCGTCAAACAATCAGCCCCAGCATTTT.